The 21 T cell receptor beta chains given below trace back to one sample, sequenced in a study of human T cells and chemical hapten exposure. The authors' total RNA extraction used unfractionated whole blood. TCRdb re-derived calls from the 5' RACE reads in MiXCR, one entry per CDR3 protein. The table lists about 81,000 distinct CDR3 sequences, roughly 8% of them singletons. The receptors here all came from a male donor in good health.

There are many counts of this clonotype. This rearrangement joins TRBV7-2 to TRBJ1-5; no firm D call. The CDR3 is 14 residues long. Trimming left V 3 bases short and J 5 bases short, with 11 bases between. Germline CDR1 is SGHTA and CDR2 is FQGNSA. The CDR3 DNA reads TGTGCCAGCAGCTTCTATCAAGAGGATCAGCCCCAGCATTTT. As protein: CASSFYQEDQPQHF.

For this clonotype: A much larger clone lies a single base off, so this may be a read error. This CDR3 is CASSLHRGKAFF. DNA for the CDR3: TGTGCCAGCAGCCTTCACAGAGGTAAAGCTTTCTTT. This chain connects TRBV27 to TRBJ1-1; no reliable D call. Germline lookup yields CDR1 MNHEY and CDR2 SMNVEV (reference sequence). Trimming cost V 6 bases and J 9 bases, with 14 bases left between them. This CDR3 has 12 amino acids.

This clonotype occurred a few times. This chain joins TRBV5-6 and TRBJ1-5; weak D call: TRBD1 (5 bases). The V gene lost 2 bases and the J gene lost 0 bases, with 6 bases spanning the gap. Germline CDR1 is SGHDT and CDR2 is YYEEEE. There are 14 residues in the CDR3. This CDR3 is CASSFGGSNQPQHF. CDR3 DNA: TGTGCCAGCAGCTTCGGGGGTAGCAATCAGCCCCAGCATTTT.

The sample holds a few counts of this clonotype. With a much larger clone just one base away, this may be a read error. The V call is TRBV14, the J call TRBJ2-7, with D possibly being TRBD2 (6 bases). Trimming removed 5 bases from V and 0 bases from J, with 8 bases in between. CDR3 length equals 13 residues. The germline CDR1 and CDR2 sequences are SGHDN and FVKESK. The chain's CDR3 is CASSAGCSYEQYF. CDR3 sequence (DNA): TGTGCCAGCAGCGCGGGGTGCTCCTACGAGCAGTACTTC.

This clonotype showed up just a few times. This chain joins TRBV29-1 and TRBJ2-1; tentative D call: TRBD1 (6 bases). With 0 bases removed from V and 5 bases from J, the gap between germline ends came to 11 bases. CDR1 is SQVTM and CDR2 is ANQGSEA in the germline V gene. This CDR3 region has 14 residues. CDR3 in amino acids: CSVEDYRAHNEQFF. In DNA form, the CDR3 reads TGCAGCGTTGAAGATTACAGGGCCCACAATGAGCAGTTCTTC.

J is TRBJ2-3 and V is TRBV29-1, with a tentative D call TRBD1 (6 bases). V lost 1 base to trimming and J lost 6 bases, with 11 bases between them. Germline V gene lookup returns CDR1 SQVTM and CDR2 ANQGSEA. The CDR3 covers 13 residues. CDR3 nucleotides: TGCAGCGTTGAAGGCCCAAGGGGGGATACGCAGTATTTT. Protein: CSVEGPRGDTQYF.

This clonotype was recorded a few times. The gene calls are TRBV6-5 and TRBJ2-3, with 8 bases that match TRBD2. The CDR3 length is 13 residues. V gave up 8 bases and J gave up 4 bases; unmatched junction bases: 5. Germline V gives CDR1 MNHEY, CDR2 SVGAGI. CDR3 region: CASGTGGADTQYF. CDR3 nucleotide sequence: TGTGCCAGCGGGACCGGGGGGGCAGATACGCAGTATTTT.

This clonotype was picked up many times. V and J are TRBV12-3 or TRBV12-4 and TRBJ1-1; D perhaps matches TRBD1 (6 bases). The CDR3 has 14 amino acids. Trimming pared 5 bases from V and 0 bases from J, leaving 10 bases between. The CDR3, as DNA: TGTGCCAGCAGTCCCCGGACAGTGAACACTGAAGCTTTCTTT. Translated: CASSPRTVNTEAFF.

This clonotype was seen more than once but under ten times. The rearrangement links TRBV28 to TRBJ2-7; D remains unclear. The CDR3 totals 13 residues. Per germline, CDR1 MDHEN and CDR2 SYDVKM. The V end was cut by 3 bases, the J end by 2 bases, with 8 bases between. In DNA form, the CDR3 reads TGTGCCAGCAGTTTCGCAGGTCCCTACGAGCAGTACTTC. Its translation: CASSFAGPYEQYF.

This clonotype occurred a few times. This chain joins TRBV27 and TRBJ1-2; no definite D call. The CDR3 runs 13 residues. Trimming took 6 bases from V and 10 from J, leaving 18 bases between them. In germline, CDR1 is MNHEY, CDR2 SMNVEV (reference sequence). Here the CDR3 reads CASSPTQTNPYTF. CDR3 DNA: TGTGCCAGCAGCCCGACCCAAACGAACCCCTACACCTTC.

This chain connects TRBV7-2 to TRBJ1-1, with 7 bases fitting TRBD1. The CDR3 is 19 amino acids. The germline CDR1 and CDR2 sequences are SGHTA and FQGNSA. The V segment lost 0 bases and the J segment 0 bases; nucleotides outside the gene matches: 13. This CDR3 reads CASSLAARGSEAMNTEAFF. CDR3 nucleotides: TGTGCCAGCAGCTTAGCAGCCAGGGGGAGCGAGGCTATGAACACTGAAGCTTTCTTT.

This clonotype was counted at least ten times. The chain carries TRBV11-2 and TRBJ2-3; D not certain. The CDR3 is made up of 15 amino acids. CDR1 and CDR2 from the germline V gene are SGHAT and FQNNGV. V was trimmed by 5 bases and J by 2 bases, leaving 14 bases between them. The CDR3 loop is CASSHSRLVTDTQYF. The DNA for the CDR3 is TGTGCCAGCAGCCACTCCCGGCTAGTCACAGATACGCAGTATTTT.

In this sample, this clonotype turned up many times. The chain combines TRBV28 with TRBJ2-7; D ambiguous. Deletions cut 2 bases from V and 6 bases from J, with 8 bases between. This CDR3 spans 12 amino acids. CDR1 and CDR2 (germline): MDHEN, SYDVKM. CDR3 sequence: CASSLGPREQYF. The CDR3, as DNA: TGTGCCAGCAGTTTAGGCCCGCGCGAGCAGTACTTC.

The chain combines TRBV29-1 with TRBJ2-5; D not resolved. Germline-derived CDR1 and CDR2 are SQVTM and ANQGSEA. The length of the CDR3 is 14 residues. V was cut by 4 bases and J by 6 bases, with 18 bases left in between. In DNA, the CDR3 is TGCAGCGTTGGTTCCAACGACGCCCATCAGACCCAGTACTTC. It codes for CSVGSNDAHQTQYF.

This clonotype was observed a few times. The chain carries TRBV5-6 and TRBJ1-1; 10 bases map to TRBD1. CDR1 and CDR2 from the germline V gene are SGHDT and YYEEEE. V was clipped by 4 bases and J by 7 bases; unmatched bases: 7. The length of the CDR3 is 14 residues. This CDR3 reads CASSRPGQGDEAFF. CDR3 sequence (DNA): TGTGCCAGCAGCCGGCCTGGACAGGGGGATGAAGCTTTCTTT.

This clonotype was recorded a few times. At one boundary the junction diverges from the germline segment, which might be a read error. V and J are TRBV14 and TRBJ1-2; D ambiguous. The V gene's germline CDR1 is SGHDN and CDR2 FVKESK. The CDR3 totals 16 residues. This chain's CDR3 is CASSQYLDSRNYGDTF. The CDR3 DNA is TGTGCCAGCAGCCAATATCTGGACTCCCGGAACTATGGCGACACCTTC.

The rearrangement links TRBV2 to TRBJ2-2; D could derive from TRBD1 or TRBD2 (5 bases each). The length of the CDR3 is 14 residues. The germline gives CDR1 SNHLY, CDR2 FYNNEI. V gave up 2 bases and J gave up 6 bases, with 10 bases separating them. The CDR3 coding sequence is TGTGCCAGCAGTGAATTGGGGGTAGCCGGGGAGCTGTTTTTT. Its protein product is CASSELGVAGELFF.

This clonotype occurred a few times. The J gene is TRBJ1-4, the V gene TRBV4-3; no firm D call. This CDR3 comprises 14 residues. V was pared by 4 bases and J by 8 bases, with 14 bases between. CDR1 LGHNA and CDR2 YSLEER come from the germline V gene. Here the CDR3 DNA reads TGCGCCAGCAGCCGCACGTCCACCCGGGAAAAACTGTTTTTT. Its protein product is CASSRTSTREKLFF.

This clonotype occurred a few times. The V and J genes are TRBV4-3 and TRBJ2-2, with TRBD2 matching 10 bases. The CDR3 runs to 16 residues. Germline lookup yields CDR1 LGHNA and CDR2 YSLEER. Trimming cost V 1 base and J 3 bases; bases outside gene matches: 2. The CDR3 DNA follows: TGCGCCAGCAGCCAAGCTAGCGGGGGTTACACCGGGGAGCTGTTTTTT. Translated: CASSQASGGYTGELFF.

The chain couples TRBV6-2 or TRBV6-3 to TRBJ1-5; D is uncertain. This CDR3 has 13 amino acids. The germline V gene has CDR1 MNHEY and CDR2 SVGEGT. The V and J ends lost 4 bases and 2 bases respectively, with 6 bases between them. In nucleotides, the CDR3 is TGTGCCAGCAGTTTGGGTCGCAATCAGCCCCAGCATTTT. Its translation is CASSLGRNQPQHF.

This sequence joins TRBV29-1 and TRBJ2-7; D is perhaps TRBD1 (6 bases). V was shortened by 0 bases and J by 3 bases, with 9 bases between the two germline ends. CDR3 length equals 13 residues. Germline values: CDR1 SQVTM, CDR2 ANQGSEA. The CDR3 here is CSVEDGGGYEQYF. CDR3 nucleotide sequence: TGCAGCGTTGAAGATGGGGGCGGCTACGAGCAGTACTTC.